This entry features one TCR beta chain sequence. Its antigen is currently unknown. The assay was immunoSEQ multiplex PCR, and TCRdb's table has in-frame clones only and misses some. The table includes 130,000 to 150,000 clones, about 93% detected once. The CDR3 length is 13 residues. The V and J ends lost 11 bases and 4 bases respectively, with 18 bases between them. The germline CDR1 and CDR2 sequences are MNHEY and SMNVEV (reference sequence). This sample stems from a study of T cell responses to AZD1222 COVID-19 vaccine. For the study at large: The study pooled second doses at about 4 or about 12 weeks.

Whole-study results and caveats: Clonal diversity was possibly underestimated; the donors were predominantly white British and more often female. The study sampled repertoires only after the peak T cell response. With two AZD1222 doses given, Spike-specific TCR breadth and depth both rose.

This TCR derives from an adult in good health. The specimen was peripheral blood, collected on day 0 of AZD1222 vaccination. The V call is TRBV27, the J call TRBJ2-7; D is perhaps TRBD2 (5 bases). CDR3 nucleotide sequence: TGTGCCTCTCATCCCCGCGGGTTGTACGAGCAGTACTTC. This encodes CASHPRGLYEQYF.